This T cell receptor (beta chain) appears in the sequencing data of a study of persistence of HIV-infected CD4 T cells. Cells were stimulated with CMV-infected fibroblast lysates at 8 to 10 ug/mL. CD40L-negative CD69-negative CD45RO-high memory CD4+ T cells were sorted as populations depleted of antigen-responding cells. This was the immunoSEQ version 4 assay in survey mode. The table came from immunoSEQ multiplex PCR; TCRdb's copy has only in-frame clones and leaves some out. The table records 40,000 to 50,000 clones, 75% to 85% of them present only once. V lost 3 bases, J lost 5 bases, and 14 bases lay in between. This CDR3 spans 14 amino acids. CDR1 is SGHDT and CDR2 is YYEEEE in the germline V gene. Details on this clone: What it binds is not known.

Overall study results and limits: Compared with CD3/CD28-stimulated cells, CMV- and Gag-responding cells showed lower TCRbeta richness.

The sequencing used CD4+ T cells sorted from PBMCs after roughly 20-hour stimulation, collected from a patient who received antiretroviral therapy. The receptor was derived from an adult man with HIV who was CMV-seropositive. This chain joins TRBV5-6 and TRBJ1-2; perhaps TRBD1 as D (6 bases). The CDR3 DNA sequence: TGTGCCAGCAGCTCGCAGGGGAACCTTTATGGCTACACCTTC. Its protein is CASSSQGNLYGYTF.